The T cell receptor (beta chain) under discussion was sequenced for a study of T-cell reconstitution after alpha-beta-depleted transplantation in children. Study-wide results and caveats: Approximately two months post-transplant, alpha-beta T cells reportedly originated from several hundred expanded graft clones.

Comment on this clonotype: Antigen: not known.

Germline-derived CDR1 and CDR2 are KGHSH and LQKENI. Unmatched junction bases numbered 3, after V lost 0 bases and J lost 4 bases. This CDR3 has 15 amino acids. As it was prepared, the TCRbeta library received unique molecular identifiers. TCRdb redid the calling of the PCR reads with MiXCR, one entry per CDR3 protein. The table has roughly 570,000 distinct CDR3 sequences, around 27% seen once. This rearrangement joins TRBV18 to TRBJ1-1, with 9 bases lining up with TRBD1. Material: PBMCs, obtained before TCRalphabeta/CD19-depleted stem cell transplant. This clonotype was obtained from a boy younger than two with Wiskott-Aldrich syndrome, due to receive a stem cell transplant. DNA of the CDR3: TGTGCCAGCTCACCACCGGGACAGGGTGGCACTGAAGCTTTCTTT. Its translation is CASSPPGQGGTEAFF.